This T cell receptor (beta chain) is drawn from a study of CD4+ T cells in melanoma. This clone has more than one count but fewer than ten. Using immunoSEQ multiplex PCR, the repertoire was profiled, and TCRdb retains in-frame clones only, with some absent. Of roughly 6,900 clones in the sample, 65% are singletons; the top ten hold roughly 20%. The V gene's germline CDR1 is SGHAT and CDR2 FQNNGV. The CDR3 length is 15 residues. V lost 0 bases to trimming and J lost 5 bases, with 14 bases between them. Sequencing was carried out using cells from a culture (not recorded whether cultured in vitro). This sequence was found in a human donor with melanoma. The chain is built from TRBV11-2 and TRBJ2-7, with D maybe TRBD1 (5 bases). CDR3 sequence: CASSLDGAGTDEQYF. The CDR3 DNA sequence: TGTGCCAGCAGCTTAGATGGGGCAGGAACGGACGAGCAGTACTTC.